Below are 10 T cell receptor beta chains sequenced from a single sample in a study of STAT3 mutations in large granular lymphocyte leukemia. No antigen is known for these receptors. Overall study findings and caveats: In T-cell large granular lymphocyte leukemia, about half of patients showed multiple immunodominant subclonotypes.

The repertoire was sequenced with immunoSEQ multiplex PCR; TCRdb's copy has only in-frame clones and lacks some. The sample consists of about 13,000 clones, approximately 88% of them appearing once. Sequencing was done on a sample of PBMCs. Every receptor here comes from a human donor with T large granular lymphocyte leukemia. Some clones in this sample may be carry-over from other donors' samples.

The CDR3 region has the DNA TGTGCCAGCAGTAAAGACGGGACAGGGAGCAATCAGCCCCAGCATTTT. Its protein is CASSKDGTGSNQPQHF. The chain uses TRBV2 and TRBJ1-5, with 9 nucleotides matching TRBD1. Germline CDR1 and CDR2: SNHLY and FYNNEI. This CDR3 is built from 16 residues. V was clipped by 5 bases and J by 1 base; unmatched bases: 6.

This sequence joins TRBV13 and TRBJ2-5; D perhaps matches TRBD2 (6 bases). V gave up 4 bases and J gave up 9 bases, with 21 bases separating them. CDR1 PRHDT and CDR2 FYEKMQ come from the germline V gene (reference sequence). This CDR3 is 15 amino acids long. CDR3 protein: CASSSTSSGPRAQYF. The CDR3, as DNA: TGTGCCAGCAGCTCTACTAGCTCTGGGCCCAGAGCCCAGTACTTC.

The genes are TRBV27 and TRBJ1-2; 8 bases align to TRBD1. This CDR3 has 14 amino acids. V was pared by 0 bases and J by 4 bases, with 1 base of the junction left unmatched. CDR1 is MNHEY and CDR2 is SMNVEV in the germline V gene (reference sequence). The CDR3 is CASSLSGQGYGYTF. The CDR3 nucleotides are TGTGCCAGCAGTTTATCCGGACAGGGCTATGGCTACACCTTC.

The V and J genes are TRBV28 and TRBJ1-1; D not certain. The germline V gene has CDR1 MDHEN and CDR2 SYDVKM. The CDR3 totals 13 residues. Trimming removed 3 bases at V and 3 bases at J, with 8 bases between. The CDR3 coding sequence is TGTGCCAGCAGTTTGTACGGGGACACTGAAGCTTTCTTT. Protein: CASSLYGDTEAFF. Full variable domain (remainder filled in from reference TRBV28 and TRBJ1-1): DVKVTQSSRYLVKRTGEKVFLECVQDMDHENMFWYRQDPGLGLRLIYFSYDVKMKEKGDIPEGYSVSREKKERFSLILESASTNQTSMYLCASSLYGDTEAFFGQGTRLTVV.

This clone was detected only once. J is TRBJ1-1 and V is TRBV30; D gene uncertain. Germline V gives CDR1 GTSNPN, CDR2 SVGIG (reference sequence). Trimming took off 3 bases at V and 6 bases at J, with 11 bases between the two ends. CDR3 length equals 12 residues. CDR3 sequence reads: CAWSLRKSEAFF. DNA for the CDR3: TGTGCCTGGAGCCTCCGGAAATCTGAAGCTTTCTTT.

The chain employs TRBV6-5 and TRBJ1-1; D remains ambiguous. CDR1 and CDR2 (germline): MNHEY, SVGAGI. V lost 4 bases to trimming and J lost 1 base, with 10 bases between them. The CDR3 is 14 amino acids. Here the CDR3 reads CASSWTRGNTEAFF. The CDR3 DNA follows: TGTGCCAGCAGTTGGACCCGGGGGAACACTGAAGCTTTCTTT.

CDR3 sequence: CASSPPWLDWGSPSTEAFF. CDR3 nucleotides: TGTGCCAGCTCACCACCGTGGCTAGATTGGGGATCCCCTTCCACTGAAGCTTTCTTT. The chain couples TRBV18 to TRBJ1-1; D unclear. The length of the CDR3 is 19 residues. The germline CDR1 and CDR2 sequences are KGHSH and LQKENI. The ends were cut back, 0 bases at V and 4 bases at J, with 24 bases in the middle.

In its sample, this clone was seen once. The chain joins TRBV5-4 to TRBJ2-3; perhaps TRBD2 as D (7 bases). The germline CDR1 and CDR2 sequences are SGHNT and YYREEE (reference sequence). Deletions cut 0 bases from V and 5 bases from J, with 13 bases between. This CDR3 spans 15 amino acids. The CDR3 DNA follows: TGTGCCAGCAGCTTGGTAGGGGGGGGAGGAGATACGCAGTATTTT. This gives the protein CASSLVGGGGDTQYF.

This CDR3 is CASSLEGGNIQYF. Written as DNA, the CDR3 is TGTGCCAGCAGCTTGGAGGGGGGGAACATTCAGTACTTC. V gene TRBV5-4 combines with J gene TRBJ2-4, with a tentative D call TRBD2 (7 bases). Per germline, CDR1 SGHNT and CDR2 YYREEE (reference sequence). V was trimmed by 0 bases and J by 7 bases, leaving 8 bases between them. The CDR3 totals 13 residues.

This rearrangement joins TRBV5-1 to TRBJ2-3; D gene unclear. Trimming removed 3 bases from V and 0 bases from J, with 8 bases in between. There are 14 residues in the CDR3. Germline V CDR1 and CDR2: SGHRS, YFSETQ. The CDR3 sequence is CASSYAASTDTQYF. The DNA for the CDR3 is TGCGCCAGCAGCTACGCAGCCAGCACAGATACGCAGTATTTT.